Below are 21 T cell receptor beta chains sequenced from a single sample in a study of beta chain features in type 1 diabetes. cDNA synthesis used the whole RNA isolate, giving expressed TCRB sequences. Produced via immunoSEQ multiplex PCR; TCRdb's table is partial and in-frame only. The table records 200,000 to 250,000 clones, approximately 10% of them present only once. Sequencing input: central memory CD4+ T cells from blood. These receptors were obtained from a man younger than 35 in good health.

This clone occurred a few times. The CDR3 here is CASSPGLAGGEQFF. The CDR3 DNA reads as TGTGCCAGCTCACCAGGGCTAGCGGGAGGCGAGCAGTTCTTC. The gene calls are TRBV18 and TRBJ2-1; TRBD2 matches at 11 bases. The germline V gene encodes CDR1 KGHSH and CDR2 LQKENI. The CDR3 is 14 amino acids. The V segment lost 2 bases and the J segment 10 bases; nucleotides outside the gene matches: 4.

In this sample, this clone turned up a few times. The CDR3 here is CASSVDSLSSYEQYF. The DNA of the CDR3 is TGTGCCAGCAGCGTTGACAGCCTGAGCTCCTACGAGCAGTACTTC. This rearrangement joins TRBV9 to TRBJ2-7, with a tentative D call TRBD1 (5 bases). There are 15 residues in the CDR3. CDR1 is SGDLS and CDR2 is YYNGEE in the germline V gene. V was cut by 2 bases and J by 0 bases, with 12 bases left in between.

With respect to this clone: This same CDR3 is encoded by further DNA sequences in the sample. V and J are TRBV30 and TRBJ2-5; a weak D match, TRBD1 (5 bases). This CDR3 spans 13 amino acids. V lost 0 bases and J lost 4, with 9 bases in between. Germline V gene data show CDR1 as GTSNPN and CDR2 as SVGIG (reference sequence). The CDR3 region is CAWSVGRAETQYF. CDR3 DNA sequence: TGTGCCTGGAGTGTAGGCAGGGCAGAGACCCAGTACTTC.

This clone showed up many times. V is TRBV10-3 and J is TRBJ2-3; 7 bases match TRBD2. The germline CDR1 and CDR2 sequences are ENHRY and SYGVKD. This CDR3 is 15 amino acids long. V was clipped by 4 bases and J by 5 bases; unmatched bases: 9. Here the CDR3 reads CAISVASGLGDTQYF. The CDR3 DNA reads as TGTGCCATCAGTGTGGCTAGCGGCTTAGGAGATACGCAGTATTTT.

Turning to this clone: A far larger clone is just one base off, so this is likely a read error. The sample has other DNA sequences that encode this CDR3 too. This sequence joins TRBV7-2 and TRBJ2-1; 7 nucleotides line up with TRBD2. Germline V lookup: CDR1 SGHTA, CDR2 FQGNSA. The ends lost 2 bases at V and 6 bases at J; junction bases unmatched: 4. The CDR3 totals 14 residues. The CDR3 loop is CASSLIGRANEQFF. CDR3 DNA: TGTGCCAGCAGCTTAATTGGGAGGGCCAATGAGCAGTTCTTC. The full variable domain, with the rest looked up from reference TRBV7-2 and TRBJ2-1, is GAGVSQSPSNKVTEKGKDVELRCDPISGHTALYWYRQSLGQGLEFLIYFQGNSAPDKSGLPSDRFSAERTGGSVSTLTIQRTQQEDSAVYLCASSLIGRANEQFFGPGTRLTVL.

In its sample, this clone was seen many times. The chain is built from TRBV14 and TRBJ2-1, with D hard to call. The CDR3 runs 14 residues. V dropped 5 bases and J dropped 8 bases, with 16 bases sitting between them. Germline CDR1 is SGHDN and CDR2 is FVKESK. This chain's CDR3 is CASSRKTPRDEQFF. Here the CDR3 DNA reads TGTGCCAGCAGCAGGAAGACACCCCGAGATGAGCAGTTCTTC.

This clone has more than one count but fewer than ten. The CDR3: CASSLGLAGPSTDTQYF. Written as DNA, the CDR3 is TGCGCCAGCAGCTTGGGACTAGCGGGCCCCAGCACAGATACGCAGTATTTT. The J gene is TRBJ2-3, the V gene TRBV5-1, with 10 bases aligning to TRBD2. V dropped 0 bases and J dropped 0; count of bases not matched to a gene: 4. The CDR3 length is 17 residues. Germline assignment: CDR1 SGHRS and CDR2 YFSETQ.

This chain uses TRBV29-1 with TRBJ2-2; D may be TRBD2 (5 bases). Between the trimmed V and J ends, which lost 7 bases and 4 bases, there was a span of 19 bases. CDR1 SQVTM and CDR2 ANQGSEA come from the germline V gene. The CDR3 is 15 residues long. DNA for the CDR3: TGCAGCGGGCGGGTGAGCGGAGGAGGCACCGGGGAGCTGTTTTTT. Its protein is CSGRVSGGGTGELFF.

This clone was picked up a small number of times. This chain connects TRBV7-3 to TRBJ2-5; no reliable D call. Germline V lookup: CDR1 SGHTA, CDR2 FQGTGA. V lost 1 base, J lost 3 bases, and 6 bases lay in between. This CDR3 is 13 amino acids long. CDR3 bases: TGTGCCAGCAGCTTAAATACGGAAGAGACCCAGTACTTC. Residues: CASSLNTEETQYF.

Many counts were recorded for this clone. This chain connects TRBV9 to TRBJ2-5, with 8 bases aligning to TRBD2. CDR3 length equals 16 residues. Trimming removed 4 bases from V and 4 bases from J; junction bases left unmatched: 12. Germline values: CDR1 SGDLS, CDR2 YYNGEE. CDR3 residues: CASSPSGLAGPETQYF. CDR3 sequence (DNA): TGTGCCAGCAGCCCCTCCGGGCTAGCGGGTCCAGAGACCCAGTACTTC.

The rearrangement uses TRBV25-1 and TRBJ2-4, with D perhaps TRBD2 (6 bases). Trimming removed 4 bases at V and 0 bases at J, with 10 bases between. Germline loops: CDR1 MGHDK, CDR2 SYGVNS. The CDR3 is made up of 15 amino acids. The CDR3 sequence is CASSVGRLAKNIQYF. DNA for the CDR3: TGTGCCAGCAGTGTGGGGAGGCTAGCCAAAAACATTCAGTACTTC.

In this sample, this clone turned up a few times. The rearrangement joins TRBV30 to TRBJ1-3; D gene uncertain. Between the trimmed V and J ends, which lost 1 base and 7 bases, there was a span of 5 bases. The CDR3 length is 11 residues. Germline V gene lookup returns CDR1 GTSNPN and CDR2 SVGIG (reference sequence). CDR3 DNA sequence: TGTGCCTGGAGTGGACGGAACACCATATATTTT. It codes for CAWSGRNTIYF.

Only a few counts were recorded for this clone. The rearrangement links TRBV5-6 to TRBJ2-3; D not resolved. This CDR3 region has 14 residues. The V end lost 4 bases, the J end lost 1 base, and 10 bases lay between the germline ends. Germline CDR1 and CDR2: SGHDT and YYEEEE. CDR3 bases: TGTGCCAGCAGCGCCAGTGGACGCACAGATACGCAGTATTTT. Protein: CASSASGRTDTQYF.

Details on this clone: The sample holds other DNA sequences that translate to the same CDR3. The chain joins TRBV5-1 to TRBJ2-3; 8 bases fit TRBD1. CDR3 length equals 14 residues. The germline V gene has CDR1 SGHRS and CDR2 YFSETQ. V dropped 5 bases and J dropped 4; count of bases not matched to a gene: 6. The CDR3 DNA reads as TGCGCCAGCAGTCTGGACAGGGCCCCAGATACGCAGTATTTT. It yields the protein CASSLDRAPDTQYF.

The table lists this clone with a few counts. Other DNA sequences in the same sample also yield this CDR3. This chain connects TRBV29-1 to TRBJ2-1; 7 bases are shared with TRBD2. CDR3 length equals 14 residues. Per the germline V gene, CDR1 is SQVTM and CDR2 is ANQGSEA. The trim removed 1 base at V and 6 bases at J, leaving 6 bases unmatched. The CDR3 region is CSVEGQRGANEQFF. DNA for the CDR3: TGCAGCGTTGAAGGCCAGCGGGGTGCCAATGAGCAGTTCTTC.

This clone was seen at least ten times. The chain couples TRBV7-2 to TRBJ2-7; tentatively, D is TRBD2 (6 bases). In germline, CDR1 is SGHTA, CDR2 FQGNSA. The CDR3 covers 14 residues. Between the trimmed V and J ends, which lost 8 bases and 0 bases, there was a span of 14 bases. CDR3 bases: TGTGCCAGCCACCGTCCTAGCGACTCCTACGAGCAGTACTTC. Protein product: CASHRPSDSYEQYF.

Many counts were recorded for this clone. This chain links TRBV2 with TRBJ2-7; D gene ambiguous. The length of the CDR3 is 15 residues. The V gene lost 4 bases and the J gene lost 5 bases, with 18 bases spanning the gap. The V gene's germline CDR1 is SNHLY and CDR2 FYNNEI. The CDR3 coding sequence is TGTGCCAGCAGTGGAGCGTTTGGATACCCCCACGAGCAGTACTTC. Its translation is CASSGAFGYPHEQYF.

The chain employs TRBV14 and TRBJ2-1, with D unclear. Germline values: CDR1 SGHDN, CDR2 FVKESK. Trimming shortened V by 3 bases and J by 0 bases, and 9 bases separated the two germline ends. CDR3 length: 15 residues. CDR3 protein: CASSHAVPSYNEQFF. The CDR3 DNA follows: TGTGCCAGCAGCCACGCGGTCCCCTCCTACAATGAGCAGTTCTTC.

This chain joins TRBV4-1 and TRBJ2-7; a weak D match, TRBD1 (6 bases). The CDR3 length is 13 residues. The germline V and J ends were trimmed by 1 base and 5 bases, with 9 bases remaining between them. Germline V lookup: CDR1 MGHRA, CDR2 YSYEKL. The CDR3 protein is CASSQVGGHEQYF. CDR3 nucleotides: TGCGCCAGCAGCCAAGTTGGGGGCCACGAGCAGTACTTC.

The J gene is TRBJ1-1, the V gene TRBV29-1; D ambiguous. The CDR3 covers 11 residues. Germline V lookup: CDR1 SQVTM, CDR2 ANQGSEA. V dropped 4 bases and J dropped 7 bases, with 10 bases sitting between them. Written as DNA, the CDR3 is TGCAGCGTTGGACGACGATTTGAAGCTTTCTTT. Its translation is CSVGRRFEAFF.

This clone was observed at least ten times. The rearrangement joins TRBV7-9 to TRBJ2-1, with TRBD2 matching 11 bases. The length of the CDR3 is 15 residues. The germline gives CDR1 SEHNR, CDR2 FQNEAQ (reference sequence). Trimming removed 4 bases from V and 6 bases from J; junction bases left unmatched: 5. The CDR3 reads CASSSGLAATNEQFF. CDR3 sequence (DNA): TGTGCCAGCAGCTCGGGACTAGCGGCGACCAATGAGCAGTTCTTC. Full variable domain (outside the CDR3, taken from reference TRBV7-9 and TRBJ2-1): DTGVSQNPRHKITKRGQNVTFRCDPISEHNRLYWYRQTLGQGPEFLTYFQNEAQLEKSRLLSDRFSAERPKGSFSTLEIQRTEQGDSAMYLCASSSGLAATNEQFFGPGTRLTVL.